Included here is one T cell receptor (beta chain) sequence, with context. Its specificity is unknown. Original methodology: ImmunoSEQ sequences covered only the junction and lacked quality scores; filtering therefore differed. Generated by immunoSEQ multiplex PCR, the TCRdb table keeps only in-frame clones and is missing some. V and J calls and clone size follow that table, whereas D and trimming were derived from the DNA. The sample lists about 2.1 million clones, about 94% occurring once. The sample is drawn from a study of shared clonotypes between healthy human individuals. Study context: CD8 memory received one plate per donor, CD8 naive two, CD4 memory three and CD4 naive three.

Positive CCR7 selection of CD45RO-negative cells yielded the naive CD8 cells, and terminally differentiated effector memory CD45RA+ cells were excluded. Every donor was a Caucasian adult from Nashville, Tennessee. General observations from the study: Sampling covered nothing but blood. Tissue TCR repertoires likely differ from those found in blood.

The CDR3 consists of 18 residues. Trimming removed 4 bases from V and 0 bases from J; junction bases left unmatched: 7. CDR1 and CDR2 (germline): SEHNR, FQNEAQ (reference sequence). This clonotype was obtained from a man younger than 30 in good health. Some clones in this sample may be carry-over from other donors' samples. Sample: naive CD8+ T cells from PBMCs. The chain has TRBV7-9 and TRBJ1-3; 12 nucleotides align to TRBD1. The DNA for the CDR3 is TGTGCCAGCAGCTGGGGACAGGGGGCCGAAACCTCTGGAAACACCATATATTTT. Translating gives CASSWGQGAETSGNTIYF.